The present T cell receptor beta chain was sequenced within a study of shared clonotypes between healthy human individuals. Study overall: Each donor's CD8 memory used one plate, CD8 naive two, each CD4 subset three.

The table came from immunoSEQ multiplex PCR; TCRdb's copy has only in-frame clones and leaves some out. The repertoire holds approximately 500,000 clones, with almost 97% as singletons. Regarding the study as a whole: Large depth notwithstanding, sorted-subset sequencing proved incomplete by rarefaction.

As to this clone: Its specificity is unknown.

CDR3 length equals 17 residues. The germline gives CDR1 LNHDA, CDR2 SQIVND (reference sequence). The junction had 12 bases not matched to a gene; V was cut back by 3 bases and J by 2 bases. The chain carries TRBV19 and TRBJ2-5; 7 positions agree with TRBD1. The TCR comes from a woman younger than 45 in good health. The source material was naive CD4+ T cells sorted from blood. Subset reported: CD45RA+ positively selected. The CDR3 sequence is CASSMSRGILLQETQYF. The CDR3 nucleotides are TGTGCCAGTAGTATGTCCAGGGGGATCCTTCTTCAAGAGACCCAGTACTTC.